The clone carrying this T cell receptor beta chain was picked up a small number of times. Antigen: not known. Donors were ostensibly healthy at sampling, although undocumented immune exposures were probable. The data were obtained in a study of cytomegalovirus exposure and HLA in healthy donors. PCR used 60 Vbeta primers and 13 Jbeta primers. Profiling relied on immunoSEQ multiplex PCR, and the TCRdb table lists in-frame clones only, not all of them. Of 150,000 to 200,000 clones listed, approximately 84% are singletons. Overall study results and limits: Serostatus for CMV was the only available immune exposure information. The Asian-associated ancestry cluster reportedly had fewer N-insertions than the roughly 700-donor mean in a later analysis. Later analysis identified a missense DCLRE1C variant that was linked to TCR beta V- and J-gene trimming.

Source material: PBMCs. This clonotype was sampled from a man aged 50-60 years in good health and CMV-seronegative.

CDR3 residues: CASSPGMSYYNEQFF. The DNA of the CDR3 is TGCGCCAGCAGCCCGGGGATGTCGTACTACAATGAGCAGTTCTTC. The gene calls are TRBV5-1 and TRBJ2-1, with a possible D match to TRBD2 (5 bases). This CDR3 is built from 15 residues. V lost 4 bases to trimming and J lost 3 bases, with 14 bases between them. Germline V gives CDR1 SGHRS, CDR2 YFSETQ.